This T cell receptor (beta chain) was sequenced for a study of blood T cells in healthy people across ages. Study-wide results and limits: Both higher diversity and more naive CD4+ cells marked long-lived donors when set against aged donors.

CDR3 length equals 14 residues. Germline V lookup: CDR1 LGHNT, CDR2 FRNRAP. V was clipped by 3 bases and J by 3 bases, with 10 bases between them. Alongside a J-beta primer mix, a sample-barcoded 5' primer served in a second PCR lasting roughly 6 to 12 cycles. MiXCR was run by TCRdb on the 5' RACE reads, yielding one entry per CDR3 protein. The sample includes about 1.7 million distinct CDR3 sequences, about 28% of them seen just once. This clonotype was picked up a small number of times. The antigen is unknown. Sample: blood. This chain connects TRBV12-5 to TRBJ2-3, with unresolved D. The sequence was collected from a woman in her thirties in good health. The CDR3 loop reads CASGFRSGTDTQYF. Here the CDR3 DNA reads TGTGCTAGTGGTTTTCGGTCGGGTACAGATACGCAGTATTTT.